This T cell receptor beta chain was sequenced for a study of beta chain features in type 1 diabetes. Findings and caveats of the study: In all four CD4+ subsets, TCRB CDR3 length was significantly, moderately reduced in type 1 diabetes.

The junction had 9 bases not matched to a gene; V was cut back by 3 bases and J by 1 base. CDR1 and CDR2 (germline): LGHNA, YSLEER. CDR3 length: 16 residues. Remarks on this clone: Antigen unknown.

CD4+ naive, central memory, regulatory and stem cell-like memory subsets were isolated by sorting on CD45RO/CCR7/CD25/CD127/CD95/CD27. Reverse transcription of all isolated RNA meant that expressed TCRB transcripts were sequenced. Assay: immunoSEQ multiplex PCR; the TCRdb copy retains only in-frame clones and omits some. The data show 250,000 to 350,000 clones, with around 15% seen just once and 0.015% to 0.02% held by the top ten. The TCR was taken from a man aged 30 to 39 with type 1 diabetes. This chain links TRBV4-3 with TRBJ2-7; 7 nucleotides agree with TRBD1. The sample taken for sequencing was naive CD4+ T cells from blood. The CDR3 sequence is CASSQYSGQESYEQYF. In DNA, the CDR3 is TGCGCCAGCAGCCAGTATTCCGGACAGGAGTCCTACGAGCAGTACTTC.